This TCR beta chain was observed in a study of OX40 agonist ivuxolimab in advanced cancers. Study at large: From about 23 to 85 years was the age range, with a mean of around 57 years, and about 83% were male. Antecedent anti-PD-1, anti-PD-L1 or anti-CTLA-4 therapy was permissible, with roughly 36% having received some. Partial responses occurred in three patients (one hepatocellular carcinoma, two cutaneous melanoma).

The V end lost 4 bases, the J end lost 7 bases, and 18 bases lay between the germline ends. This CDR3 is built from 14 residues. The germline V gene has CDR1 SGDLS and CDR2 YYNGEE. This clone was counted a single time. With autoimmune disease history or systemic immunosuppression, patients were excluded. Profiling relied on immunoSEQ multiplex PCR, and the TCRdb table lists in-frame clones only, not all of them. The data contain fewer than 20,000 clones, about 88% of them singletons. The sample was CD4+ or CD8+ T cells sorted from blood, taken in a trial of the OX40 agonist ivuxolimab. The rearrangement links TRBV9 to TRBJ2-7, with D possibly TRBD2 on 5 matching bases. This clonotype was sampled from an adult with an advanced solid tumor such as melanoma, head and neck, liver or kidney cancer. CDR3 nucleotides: TGTGCCAGCAGCCCTCATTGGGAGTATGGGGAGCAGTACTTC. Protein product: CASSPHWEYGEQYF.